Shown below are 21 T cell receptor beta chains from a single sample sequenced in a study of blood T cell repertoires in COVID-19. Here immunoSEQ multiplex PCR was the method, and the copy in TCRdb shows in-frame clones only, minus some. The sample has fewer than 300,000 clones; 75% to 90% are singletons. The sample comprised PBMCs or T cells enriched from blood (not recorded which). These receptors were obtained from a woman between 45 and 65 years old who had recovered from COVID-19.

This clone was observed once. The chain is built from TRBV11-2 and TRBJ1-4; possibly TRBD1 for D (6 bases). The CDR3 has 17 residues. Germline CDR1 is SGHAT and CDR2 is FQNNGV. V was cut by 5 bases and J by 5 bases, with 21 bases left in between. The CDR3 reads CASSPYILDSTNEKLFF. The CDR3 region has the DNA TGTGCCAGCAGCCCGTACATACTGGACAGTACGAATGAAAAACTGTTTTTT.

This chain links TRBV4-2 with TRBJ2-1; TRBD1 is a possible D gene (6 bases). Germline lookup yields CDR1 LGHNA and CDR2 YNFKEQ. Trimming stripped 2 bases from V and 8 bases from J, with 19 bases between. The CDR3 covers 16 residues. CDR3 in amino acids: CASSQQTARGGDEQFF. The CDR3 nucleotides read TGTGCCAGCAGCCAACAAACGGCCAGGGGCGGCGATGAGCAGTTCTTC.

The chain couples TRBV15 to TRBJ1-1; TRBD1 might be the D (6 bases). V was pared by 1 base and J by 12 bases, with 21 bases between. CDR3 length: 15 amino acids. From germline, CDR1 is LNHNV and CDR2 YYDKDF (reference sequence). This CDR3 reads CATSRVGIQDRKTFF. The CDR3 DNA reads TGTGCCACCAGCAGAGTAGGGATTCAAGACAGGAAAACTTTCTTT.

This chain uses TRBV19 with TRBJ2-5; perhaps TRBD2 as D (6 bases). Germline CDR1 LNHDA, CDR2 SQIVND (reference sequence). The CDR3 sequence is 14 residues long. V lost 1 base and J lost 2, with 8 bases in between. Written as DNA, the CDR3 is TGTGCCAGTAGTATAGGGCGGGATCAAGAGACCCAGTACTTC. It encodes CASSIGRDQETQYF.

This sequence joins TRBV7-6 and TRBJ2-5; TRBD1 matches at 7 bases. The CDR3 has 15 residues. The J segment lost 2 bases and the V segment lost 5 bases, leaving 8 bases of the junction unmatched. The germline V gene encodes CDR1 SGHVS and CDR2 FNYEAQ. Written as DNA, the CDR3 is TGTGCCAGCAGCAACAGACAGGGAAATCAAGAGACCCAGTACTTC. Protein sequence: CASSNRQGNQETQYF. The whole variable domain, remainder taken from reference TRBV7-6 and TRBJ2-5, is GAGVSQSPRYKVTKRGQDVALRCDPISGHVSLYWYRQALGQGPEFLTYFNYEAQQDKSGLPNDRFSAERPEGSISTLTIQRTEQRDSAMYRCASSNRQGNQETQYFGPGTRLLVL.

This clone was found a few times. This chain connects TRBV30 to TRBJ2-2; TRBD2 might be the D (5 bases). The CDR3 has 15 amino acids. Germline V lookup: CDR1 GTSNPN, CDR2 SVGIG (reference sequence). V lost 8 bases and J lost 1, with 17 bases in between. The CDR3 sequence: CARPRAALNTGELFF. CDR3 DNA: TGTGCCCGCCCCCGAGCGGCCTTGAACACCGGGGAGCTGTTTTTT.

The CDR3 loop is CASSRSYRTENTEAFF. The DNA of the CDR3 is TGCGCCAGCAGCCGATCCTACCGGACAGAGAACACTGAAGCTTTCTTT. This chain connects TRBV4-1 to TRBJ1-1; weak D call: TRBD1 (6 bases). V was cut by 4 bases and J by 1 base, with 16 bases left in between. The CDR3 has 16 residues. Germline CDR1 MGHRA, CDR2 YSYEKL.

CDR3 sequence: CASSPGDYYGYTF. The DNA of the CDR3 is TGTGCCAGCAGCCCGGGGGACTACTATGGCTACACCTTC. The gene calls are TRBV5-6 and TRBJ1-2; tentative D call: TRBD1 (5 bases). This CDR3 is built from 13 residues. V lost 4 bases and J lost 3, with 10 bases in between. Germline CDR1 and CDR2: SGHDT and YYEEEE.

On this clone: The sample has other DNA sequences that encode this CDR3 too. The chain has TRBV12-3 or TRBV12-4 and TRBJ1-5; D is ambiguous. Trimming removed 3 bases at V and 0 bases at J, with 3 bases between. The CDR3 runs 13 residues. The CDR3 is CASSFSSNQPQHF. In DNA, the CDR3 is TGTGCCAGCAGTTTCAGTAGCAATCAGCCCCAGCATTTT.

The chain uses TRBV9 and TRBJ1-2; 10 bases fit TRBD1. The CDR3 sequence is 14 residues long. Germline CDR1 reads SGDLS; CDR2 reads YYNGEE. V gave up 0 bases and J gave up 7 bases; unmatched junction bases: 3. The CDR3 bases are TGTGCCAGCAGCGTAGGACAGGGGGCTCGTGGCTACACCTTC. Protein sequence: CASSVGQGARGYTF.

This chain joins TRBV30 and TRBJ2-2; 9 bases agree with TRBD2. The CDR3 has 16 residues. V dropped 0 bases and J dropped 2; count of bases not matched to a gene: 4. The germline V gene has CDR1 GTSNPN and CDR2 SVGIG (reference sequence). The CDR3 coding sequence is TGTGCCTGGAGTGTACCAGCGGGGGGTAACACCGGGGAGCTGTTTTTT. It specifies CAWSVPAGGNTGELFF.

The CDR3 DNA reads TGCGCCAGCAGTGAGTCGGGCACAACTAATGAAAAACTGTTTTTT. This codes for CASSESGTTNEKLFF. The V call is TRBV10-2, the J call TRBJ1-4, with D hard to call. Germline CDR1 is WSHSY and CDR2 is SAAADI. The CDR3 runs to 15 residues. Trimming removed 0 bases at V and 0 bases at J, with 5 bases between.

This clone was seen a handful of times. The chain links TRBV4-1 to TRBJ2-5, with 12 positions matching TRBD2. V lost 0 bases and J lost 2; bases outside the gene matches: 1. Germline-derived CDR1 and CDR2 are MGHRA and YSYEKL. The CDR3 consists of 16 residues. CDR3 DNA sequence: TGCGCCAGCAGCCAAGATCTAGCGGGGGGGCAAGAGACCCAGTACTTC. Amino acids: CASSQDLAGGQETQYF.

V usage is TRBV11-2 and J usage is TRBJ2-3, with D perhaps matching TRBD2 (5 bases). This CDR3 is built from 13 residues. The germline V gene encodes CDR1 SGHAT and CDR2 FQNNGV. Trimming removed 8 bases at V and 5 bases at J, with 14 bases between. Here the CDR3 DNA reads TGTGCCAGCGGAAGCGGCCGCTTAGATACGCAGTATTTT. This encodes CASGSGRLDTQYF.

The rearrangement links TRBV19 to TRBJ2-3; TRBD1 aligns across 7 bases. The J segment lost 4 bases and the V segment lost 2 bases, leaving 6 bases of the junction unmatched. This CDR3 is 15 amino acids long. Germline V CDR1 and CDR2: LNHDA, SQIVND (reference sequence). The CDR3 DNA is TGTGCCAGTAGTATAATTGTAGGGGGCTCAGATACGCAGTATTTT. This codes for CASSIIVGGSDTQYF.

This chain connects TRBV2 to TRBJ2-3; 10 bases fit TRBD2. Per the germline V gene, CDR1 is SNHLY and CDR2 is FYNNEI. The CDR3 length is 13 residues. V shed 9 bases, J shed 3 bases, and the junction held 3 bases outside the gene matches. The CDR3 bases are TGTGCCAGTAGTAGCGGGGGGACAGATACGCAGTATTTT. Translating it yields CASSSGGTDTQYF.

The CDR3 coding sequence is TGTGCCAGCTCACCTCGCTCTACAGGTGCTGGGAACACTGAAGCTTTCTTT. Translated, it gives CASSPRSTGAGNTEAFF. The rearrangement uses TRBV18 and TRBJ1-1; the D gene is possibly TRBD1 (5 bases). The ends were cut back, 3 bases at V and 1 base at J, with 18 bases in the middle. This CDR3 has 17 amino acids. Germline V gives CDR1 KGHSH, CDR2 LQKENI. The full variable domain, rest sourced from reference TRBV18 and TRBJ1-1, is NAGVMQNPRHLVRRRGQEARLRCSPMKGHSHVYWYRQLPEEGLKFMVYLQKENIIDESGMPKERFSAEFPKEGPSILRIQQVVRGDSAAYFCASSPRSTGAGNTEAFFGQGTRLTVV.

The rearrangement uses TRBV11-2 and TRBJ1-1, with TRBD1 as a possible D gene (5 bases). The length of the CDR3 is 16 residues. Germline V gene sequence: CDR1 SGHAT, CDR2 FQNNGV. Trimming shortened V by 1 base and J by 5 bases, and 17 bases separated the two germline ends. The CDR3 protein is CASSLVGGGRGTEAFF. Here the CDR3 DNA reads TGTGCCAGCAGCTTAGTCGGGGGAGGGCGAGGGACTGAAGCTTTCTTT. The full variable domain, in which reference TRBV11-2 and TRBJ1-1 provide the parts outside the CDR3, is EAGVAQSPRYKIIEKRQSVAFWCNPISGHATLYWYQQILGQGPKLLIQFQNNGVVDDSQLPKDRFSAERLKGVDSTLKIQPAKLEDSAVYLCASSLVGGGRGTEAFFGQGTRLTVV.

This clone was detected a few times. The chain is built from TRBV30 and TRBJ1-1; tentatively, D is TRBD1 (6 bases). Germline-derived CDR1 and CDR2 are GTSNPN and SVGIG (reference sequence). Deletions cut 1 base from V and 1 base from J, with 10 bases between. There are 14 residues in the CDR3. This CDR3 reads CAWSGGQSNTEAFF. CDR3 coding DNA: TGTGCCTGGAGTGGGGGACAATCGAACACTGAAGCTTTCTTT.

The chain uses TRBV30 and TRBJ1-3, with D possibly being TRBD1 (5 bases). The V end lost 3 bases, the J end lost 0 bases, and 18 bases lay between the germline ends. There are 17 residues in the CDR3. CDR1 and CDR2 (germline): GTSNPN, SVGIG (reference sequence). The CDR3 sequence is CAWRRIGTDYSGNTIYF. The DNA of the CDR3 is TGTGCCTGGAGGAGAATAGGGACGGACTACTCTGGAAACACCATATATTTT.

The chain couples TRBV6-1 to TRBJ1-1; weak D call: TRBD1 (6 bases). CDR1 MNHNS and CDR2 SASEGT come from the germline V gene. Deletions cut 2 bases from V and 0 bases from J, with 10 bases between. This CDR3 is 15 amino acids long. The CDR3 nucleotides read TGTGCCAGCAGTGAACGGGACACCCTGAACACTGAAGCTTTCTTT. Its translation is CASSERDTLNTEAFF.